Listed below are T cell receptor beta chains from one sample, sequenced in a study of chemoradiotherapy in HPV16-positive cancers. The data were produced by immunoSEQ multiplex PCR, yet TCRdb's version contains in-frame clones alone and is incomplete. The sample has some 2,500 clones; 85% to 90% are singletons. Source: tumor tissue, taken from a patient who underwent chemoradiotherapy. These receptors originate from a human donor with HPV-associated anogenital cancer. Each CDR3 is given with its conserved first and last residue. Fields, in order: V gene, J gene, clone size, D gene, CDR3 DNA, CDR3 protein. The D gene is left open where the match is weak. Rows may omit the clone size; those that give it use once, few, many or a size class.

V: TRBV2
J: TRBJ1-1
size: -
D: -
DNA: TGTGCCAGCAGTTGGTCGAACACTGAAGCTTTCTTT
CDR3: CASSWSNTEAFF

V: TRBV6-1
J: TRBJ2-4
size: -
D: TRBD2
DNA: TGTGCCAGCAGTGAACCAACCGGGACTAGCGGGAGCTACATTCAGTACTTC
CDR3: CASSEPTGTSGSYIQYF

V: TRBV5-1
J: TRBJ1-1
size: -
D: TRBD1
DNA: TGCGCCAGCAGCTCCGAGGGGGCTCTGCAGAACACTGAAGCTTTCTTT
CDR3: CASSSEGALQNTEAFF

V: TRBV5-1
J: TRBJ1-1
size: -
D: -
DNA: TGCGCCAGCAGCCCGGACACACTGAACACTGAAGCTTTCTTT
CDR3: CASSPDTLNTEAFF

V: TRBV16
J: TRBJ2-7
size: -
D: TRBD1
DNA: TGTGCCAGCACCTCGGACAGGCTATACGAGCAGTACTTC
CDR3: CASTSDRLYEQYF

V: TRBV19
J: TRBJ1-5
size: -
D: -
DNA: TGTGCCAGTAGTACATGGGACACGGCGGGACCCCAGCATTTT
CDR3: CASSTWDTAGPQHF

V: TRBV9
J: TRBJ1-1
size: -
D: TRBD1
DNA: TGTGCCAGCAGCAGCGGGACAGGCACTGAAGCTTTCTTT
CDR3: CASSSGTGTEAFF

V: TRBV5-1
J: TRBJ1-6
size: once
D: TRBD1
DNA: TGCGCCAGCAGCTTGGAGGACAGGGGTAATTCACCCCTCCACTTT
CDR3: CASSLEDRGNSPLHF

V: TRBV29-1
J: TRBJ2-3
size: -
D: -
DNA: TGCAGCGTCGAAGGAGGGGACGGTCAAACAGATACGCAGTATTTT
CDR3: CSVEGGDGQTDTQYF

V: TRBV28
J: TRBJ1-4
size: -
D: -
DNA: TGTGCCAGCAGTTTAGTGGGTGAAAAACTGTTTTTT
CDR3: CASSLVGEKLFF

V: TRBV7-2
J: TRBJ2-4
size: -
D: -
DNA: TGTGCCAGCAGTTTCCAGGGTACGAACATTCAGTACTTC
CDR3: CASSFQGTNIQYF

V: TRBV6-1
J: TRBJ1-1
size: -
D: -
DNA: TGTGCCAGCAGTGACCAGGGTGAGGAGAACACTGAAGCTTTCTTT
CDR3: CASSDQGEENTEAFF

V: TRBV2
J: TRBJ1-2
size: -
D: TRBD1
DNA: TGTGCCAGCAGTGAAAGACAGGGGGAAGGCTATGGCTACACCTTC
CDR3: CASSERQGEGYGYTF

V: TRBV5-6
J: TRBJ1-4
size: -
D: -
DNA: TGTGCCAGCAGCTTAGTGGCAACTAATGAAAAACTGTTTTTT
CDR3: CASSLVATNEKLFF

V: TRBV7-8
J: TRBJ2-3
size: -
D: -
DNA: TGTGCCAGCAGCCGGGGGCTCACAGATACGCAGTATTTT
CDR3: CASSRGLTDTQYF

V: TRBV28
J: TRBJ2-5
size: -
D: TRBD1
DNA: TGTGCCAGCAGTTCACCGGGACAGGCCCAAGAGACCCAGTACTTC
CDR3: CASSSPGQAQETQYF

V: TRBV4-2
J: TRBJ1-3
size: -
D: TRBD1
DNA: TGTGCCAGCAGCCAAGATACAGGGGGCAAGTACACCATATATTTT
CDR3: CASSQDTGGKYTIYF

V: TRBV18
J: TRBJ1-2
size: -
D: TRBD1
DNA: TGTGCCAGCTCACACCGGACAGGTGTTAACTATGGCTACACCTTC
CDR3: CASSHRTGVNYGYTF